The entry that follows covers one T cell receptor (beta chain) sequence. Its antigen is not yet known. Per-base qualities were not stored, and no clone one base away is much larger. Roughly 500 nanograms of biopsy DNA per sample were submitted for commercial TCRB immunosequencing. Adaptive Biotechnology amplified the CDR3 regions from genomic DNA with a two-step multiplex PCR designed to control amplification bias. Primers covering every V and J gene segment were used in the first PCR, while barcodes and Illumina adapters were added in the second PCR. CDR3 libraries were sequenced on an Illumina instrument. In the source study's methods: Vendor-provided pipelines were combined with custom analysis of raw data in R/Bioconductor under R version 3.3.0. Clonality, which ranges from 0 to 1, was calculated as the inverse of the normalised Shannon entropy across all productive clones. The repertoire share taken up by the top 100 clones defined high-frequency clones, and only clones that passed a 95% confidence test were kept. Repertoire diversity was measured with the Simpson index, and overlap between samples was measured with the Morisita-Horn index. This is the immuneACCESS table as TCRdb keeps it, with only in-frame sequences that have V and J called. A part of the clones is gone; compared with another copy, unresolved V genes explain less than half, and the rest is unexplained. Clone size and V and J calls were adopted from that table, with D and trimming inferred from the DNA. This sample holds roughly 29,000 clones; around three quarters were observed only once. Together, the top ten hold roughly 19% of the sample.

The sample comes from a study of T cell repertoires in ileal Crohn's disease (dated by TCRdb to 2018 to 2020). Regarding the research as a whole: The median duration of disease was roughly 7.6 years, and at the time of surgery around 35% of patients were active smokers. The study ran alongside a multicentre cohort designed to identify predictors of early endoscopic recurrence after ileocolonic resection. Endoscopic postoperative recurrence was defined by a Rutgeerts score above i0. All patients had surgery for a complication: stricturing disease in roughly 60% and penetrating disease in about 39%. About half of the patients received postoperative therapy: about 10 received thiopurines and 15 to 20 received anti-TNF agents. A prospective multicentre cohort supplied the 55 to 60 Crohn's disease patients whose TCR repertoires were analysed. A total of about 170 mucosal samples from roughly 60 patients were sequenced, with samples obtained at several locations on the surgical specimen and at postoperative endoscopy. Beyond this particular receptor, the publication reports: Mucosal CD4 and CD8 T cells were sorted and sequenced only in a subgroup of patients, the size of which was not stated. Higher high-frequency clone percentages at surgery were associated with endoscopic recurrence; all patients with clonality above 26.8% (18/57) had recurrence. Compared with CD4 T cells, sorted CD8 T cells contained more high-frequency clones, which suggests that the mucosal expansions were mostly CD8. Patients who were active smokers at surgery had a significantly higher proportion of clonal expansions than non-smokers (about 27% vs 20%, p=0.02).

Adults with ileal or ileocolonic Crohn's disease and an indication for ileocolonic resection were eligible for inclusion. Whole ileal mucosal biopsies were stored frozen at -80°C before DNA extraction. Genomic DNA was extracted from frozen whole biopsies using a TRizol-based method and was quantified with a NanoDrop 2000 spectrophotometer. At the junction V is shortened by 8 bases and J by 7 bases; bases outside the gene matches: 10. The CDR3 starts with the cysteine, ends with the phenylalanine, and has 14 residues. Only the CDR3 part of the read is kept: 42 bases, read in frame from the first base. CDR1 and CDR2 were assigned from the germline V gene as MNHEY and SVGAGI.

The clonotype was recovered from an adult with Crohn's disease. Recombination linked TRBV6-5 to TRBJ2-1; a stretch of 8 junction bases matches TRBD2. The material sequenced was ileal tissue. DNA sequence: TGTGCCAGCTCCAACGGGGGGGCCCGTAATGAGCAGTTCTTC. Translated, this gives CASSNGGARNEQFF.